This T cell receptor (beta chain) came from a study of shared clonotypes between healthy human individuals. Terminally differentiated effector memory CD45RA+ cells were left out of the naive CD8 fraction, which was CD45RO-negative and positively selected for CCR7. A remark on this clone: Its antigen is as yet unknown.

Study outcomes and limitations: Clonotypes shared by all four sorted-subset donors had higher generation probabilities than non-shared clonotypes. The represented genetic and exposure-history diversity was limited by the small number of donors.

Every subset's genomic DNA went evenly onto several immunoSEQ plates. Each sorted subset replicate got 200 ng genomic DNA, tens of thousands of genomes. Sequencing was performed with immunoSEQ multiplex PCR; in TCRdb, only in-frame clones are kept and a portion is missing. This table has about 2.2 million clones, 90% to 95% appearing once. The source of this sequence is a man aged 18 to 35 in good health. Some clones in this sample may be carry-over from other donors' samples. Input material: naive CD8+ T cells from PBMCs.

The CDR3 sequence: CASSQEGYTGELFF. As DNA, the CDR3 is TGTGCCAGCAGCCAAGAGGGGTACACCGGGGAGCTGTTTTTT. The chain carries TRBV4-2 and TRBJ2-2; D call uncertain. Germline CDR1 and CDR2: LGHNA and YNFKEQ. The CDR3 totals 14 residues. Trimming removed 0 bases at V and 3 bases at J, with 5 bases between.